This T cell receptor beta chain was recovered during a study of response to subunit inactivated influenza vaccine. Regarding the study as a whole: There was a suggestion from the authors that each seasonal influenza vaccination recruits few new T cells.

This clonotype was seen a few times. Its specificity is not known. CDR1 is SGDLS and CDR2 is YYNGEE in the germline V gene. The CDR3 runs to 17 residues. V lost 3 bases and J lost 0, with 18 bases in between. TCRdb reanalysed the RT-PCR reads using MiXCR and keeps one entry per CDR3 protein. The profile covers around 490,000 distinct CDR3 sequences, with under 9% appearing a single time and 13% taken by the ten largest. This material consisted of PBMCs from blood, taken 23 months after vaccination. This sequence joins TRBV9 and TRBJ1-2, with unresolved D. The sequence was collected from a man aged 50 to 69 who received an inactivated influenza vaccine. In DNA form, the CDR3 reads TGTGCCAGCAGCGGGGTATTCAACCCTCGAGCTAACTATGGCTACACCTTC. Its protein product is CASSGVFNPRANYGYTF.